The clone carrying this TCR beta chain occurred once. What it binds is unknown. These data are taken from a study of OX40 agonist ivuxolimab in advanced cancers. Study as a whole: Three patients, one with hepatocellular carcinoma and two with cutaneous melanoma, achieved partial responses. Study-wide results and limits: Some nonresponders also had low normalized T-cell clonal expansion. CD4+ and CD8+ blood T cells expanded clonally by week 6 at 0.1 to 3.0 mg/kg.

This CDR3 contains 14 residues. CDR1 and CDR2 (germline): SEHNR, FQNEAQ (reference sequence). V dropped 5 bases and J dropped 5; count of bases not matched to a gene: 5. Assay used: immunoSEQ multiplex PCR; TCRdb lists only in-frame clones, some missing. Of roughly 86,000 clones in the sample, about 93% were seen once. This sample comprised CD4+ or CD8+ T cells sorted from blood, obtained in a trial of the OX40 agonist ivuxolimab. This TCR was sampled from an adult with an advanced solid tumor such as melanoma, head and neck, liver or kidney cancer. The V and J genes are TRBV7-9 and TRBJ2-7, with 11 bases identical to TRBD1. In DNA form, the CDR3 reads TGTGCCAGCAGCCCGTGGACAGGGGGCAACGAGCAGTACTTC. Its protein is CASSPWTGGNEQYF.